This TCR beta chain derives from a study of neurological immune-mediated disorders. This clonotype was counted many times. What it binds is not known. Study-wide results and limits: The study found the most TCR clonal expansion in HTLV-1-associated myelopathy and the least in multiple sclerosis, below healthy controls.

cDNA synthesis was performed by 5'RACE with 10-nucleotide random UMIs. TCRdb redid the calling of the 5' RACE reads with MiXCR, one entry per CDR3 protein. Of tens of thousands of distinct CDR3 sequences in the sample, roughly 4% were seen once. V lost 8 bases and J 1 base, leaving 8 bases between the germline ends. The CDR3 covers 13 residues. This TCR derives from a woman in her sixties with multiple sclerosis. V usage is TRBV12-3 or TRBV12-4 and J usage is TRBJ2-2, with D possibly matching TRBD1 (5 bases). Sequencing used PBMCs. The CDR3: CASGRGNTGELFF. The CDR3 DNA follows: TGTGCCAGCGGTAGGGGGAACACCGGGGAGCTGTTTTTT.